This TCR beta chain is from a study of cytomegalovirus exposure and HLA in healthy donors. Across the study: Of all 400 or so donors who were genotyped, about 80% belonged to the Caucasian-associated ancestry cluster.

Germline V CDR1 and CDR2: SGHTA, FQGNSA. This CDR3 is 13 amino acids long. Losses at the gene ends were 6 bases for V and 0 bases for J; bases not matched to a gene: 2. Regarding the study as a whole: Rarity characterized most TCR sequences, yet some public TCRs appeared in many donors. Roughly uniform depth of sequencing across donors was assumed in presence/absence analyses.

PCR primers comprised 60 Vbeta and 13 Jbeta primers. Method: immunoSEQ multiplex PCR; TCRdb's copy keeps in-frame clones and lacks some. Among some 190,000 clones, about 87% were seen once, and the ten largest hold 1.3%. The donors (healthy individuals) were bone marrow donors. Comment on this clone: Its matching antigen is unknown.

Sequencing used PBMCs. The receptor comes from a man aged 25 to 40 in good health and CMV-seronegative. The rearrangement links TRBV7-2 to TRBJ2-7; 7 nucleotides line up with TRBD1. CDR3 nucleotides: TGTGCCAGCAGAGGACAGGTCTCCTACGAGCAGTACTTC. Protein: CASRGQVSYEQYF.